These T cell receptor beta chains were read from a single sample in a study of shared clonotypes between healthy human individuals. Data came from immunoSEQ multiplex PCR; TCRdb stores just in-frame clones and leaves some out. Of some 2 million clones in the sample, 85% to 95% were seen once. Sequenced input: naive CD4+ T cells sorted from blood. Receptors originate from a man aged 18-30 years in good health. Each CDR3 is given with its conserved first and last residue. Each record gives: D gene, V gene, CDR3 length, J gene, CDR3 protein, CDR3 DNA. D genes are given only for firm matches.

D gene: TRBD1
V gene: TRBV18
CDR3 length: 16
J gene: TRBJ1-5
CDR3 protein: CASSPPTGGLGQPQHF
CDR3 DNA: TGTGCCAGCTCGCCTCCGACAGGGGGCCTGGGTCAGCCCCAGCATTTT

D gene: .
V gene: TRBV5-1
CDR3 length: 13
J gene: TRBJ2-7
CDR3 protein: CASSLPGPYEQYF
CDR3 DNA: TGCGCCAGCAGCTTGCCCGGACCCTACGAGCAGTACTTC

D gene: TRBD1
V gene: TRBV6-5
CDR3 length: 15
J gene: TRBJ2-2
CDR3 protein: CASSSTGGLAGELFF
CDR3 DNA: TGTGCCAGCAGTTCCACAGGGGGACTCGCCGGGGAGCTGTTTTTT

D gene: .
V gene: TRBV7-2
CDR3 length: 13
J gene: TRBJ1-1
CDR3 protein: CASSPSMNTEAFF
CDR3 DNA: TGTGCCAGCAGCCCTTCGATGAACACTGAAGCTTTCTTT

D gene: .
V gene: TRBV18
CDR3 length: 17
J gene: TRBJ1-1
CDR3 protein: CASSPLSSTGMNTEAFF
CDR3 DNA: TGTGCCAGCTCACCCTTAAGTTCAACAGGGATGAACACTGAAGCTTTCTTT

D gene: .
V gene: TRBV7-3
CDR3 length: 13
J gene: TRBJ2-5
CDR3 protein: CASSLIVGETQYF
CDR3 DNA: TGTGCCAGCAGCTTAATAGTGGGCGAGACCCAGTACTTC

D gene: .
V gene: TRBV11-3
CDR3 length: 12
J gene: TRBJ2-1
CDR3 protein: CASSLGGREQFF
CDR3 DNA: TGTGCCAGCAGCTTAGGTGGGCGGGAGCAGTTCTTC

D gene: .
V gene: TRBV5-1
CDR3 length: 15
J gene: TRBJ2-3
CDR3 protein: CASSFWGEQADTQYF
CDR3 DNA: TGCGCCAGCAGCTTCTGGGGAGAACAGGCAGATACGCAGTATTTT

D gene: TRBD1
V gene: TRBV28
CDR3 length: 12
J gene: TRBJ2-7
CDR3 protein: CASSDRVSEQYF
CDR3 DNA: TGTGCCAGCAGCGACAGGGTAAGCGAGCAGTACTTC

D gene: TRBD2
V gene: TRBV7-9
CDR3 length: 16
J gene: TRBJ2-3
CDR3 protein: CASSRTSGGGTDTQYF
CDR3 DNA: TGTGCCAGCAGCCGGACTAGCGGGGGAGGCACAGATACGCAGTATTTT

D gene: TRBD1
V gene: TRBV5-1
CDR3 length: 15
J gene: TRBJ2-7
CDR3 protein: CASSLGQGVPYEQYF
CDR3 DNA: TGCGCCAGCAGCTTGGGACAGGGAGTCCCCTACGAGCAGTACTTC

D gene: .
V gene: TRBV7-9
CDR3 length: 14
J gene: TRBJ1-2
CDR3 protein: CASSIAAGSYGYTF
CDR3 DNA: TGTGCCAGCAGCATCGCAGCAGGATCCTATGGCTACACCTTC

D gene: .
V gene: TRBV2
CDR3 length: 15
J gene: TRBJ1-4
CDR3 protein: CASTKNGAPNEKLFF
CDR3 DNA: TGTGCCAGCACCAAGAACGGGGCCCCTAATGAAAAACTGTTTTTT